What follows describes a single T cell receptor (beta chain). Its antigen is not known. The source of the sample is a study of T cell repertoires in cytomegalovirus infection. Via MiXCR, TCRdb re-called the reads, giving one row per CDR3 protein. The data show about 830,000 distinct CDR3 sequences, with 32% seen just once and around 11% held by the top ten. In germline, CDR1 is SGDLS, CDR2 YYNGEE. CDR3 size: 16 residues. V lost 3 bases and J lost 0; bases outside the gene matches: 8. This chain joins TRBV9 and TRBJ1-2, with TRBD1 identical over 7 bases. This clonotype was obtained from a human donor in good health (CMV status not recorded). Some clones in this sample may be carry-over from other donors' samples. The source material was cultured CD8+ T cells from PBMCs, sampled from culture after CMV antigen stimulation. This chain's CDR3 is CASSEKPGQPNYGYTF. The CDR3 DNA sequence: TGTGCCAGCAGCGAGAAGCCGGGACAGCCTAACTATGGCTACACCTTC.